The rows below give T cell receptor beta chains drawn from one sample of a study of quantifying T cell responses using KT2 cells. In TCRdb, the UMI-ligation and nested PCR reads were re-called with MiXCR into one record per CDR3 protein. In the table there are about 32,000 distinct CDR3 sequences, 7.3% of which are singletons. Material: PBMCs spiked with cells of the T cell clone KT2. The receptors shown here come from a human donor. CDR3s include the opening cysteine and the closing phenylalanine or tryptophan. D genes are given only for firm matches. Clone size appears in some rows only: once, few, many, or a class for an expanded clone.

CDR3 protein: CASSQDLTGGNGYTF
CDR3 DNA: TGTGCCAGCAGCCAAGACCTAACAGGGGGCAATGGCTACACCTTC
J gene: TRBJ1-2
V gene: TRBV4-2
clone size: NA
D gene: TRBD1

CDR3 protein: CASSLESWGTQYF
CDR3 DNA: TGTGCCAGCAGCTTAGAGTCCTGGGGTACGCAGTATTTT
J gene: TRBJ2-3
V gene: TRBV7-2
clone size: NA
D gene: NA

CDR3 protein: CAISEGREQETQYF
CDR3 DNA: TGTGCCATCAGTGAGGGCCGGGAGCAAGAGACCCAGTACTTC
J gene: TRBJ2-5
V gene: TRBV10-3
clone size: NA
D gene: NA

CDR3 protein: CASSSTGGFYGYTF
CDR3 DNA: TGTGCCAGCAGCTCGACAGGGGGCTTCTATGGCTACACCTTC
J gene: TRBJ1-2
V gene: TRBV12-3/TRBV12-4
clone size: NA
D gene: TRBD1

CDR3 protein: CASKTTGLNTGELFF
CDR3 DNA: TGTGCCAGCAAAACGACAGGACTGAACACCGGGGAGCTGTTTTTT
J gene: TRBJ2-2
V gene: TRBV28
clone size: few
D gene: NA

CDR3 protein: CASSLAGFSNEKLFF
CDR3 DNA: TGTGCCAGCAGTTTAGCGGGCTTTTCTAATGAAAAACTGTTTTTT
J gene: TRBJ1-4
V gene: TRBV12-3/TRBV12-4
clone size: many
D gene: NA

CDR3 protein: CASSQDLSHSEGYF
CDR3 DNA: TGTGCCAGCAGCCAAGATTTGTCACACTCAGAGGGGTACTTC
J gene: TRBJ2-7
V gene: TRBV4-2
clone size: many
D gene: NA

CDR3 protein: CASRPVRGSPLHF
CDR3 DNA: TGCGCCAGCAGGCCTGTGAGGGGGTCACCCCTCCACTTT
J gene: TRBJ1-6
V gene: TRBV5-1
clone size: many
D gene: NA

CDR3 protein: CASTRGGAGELFF
CDR3 DNA: TGTGCCAGCACTCGGGGGGGGGCCGGGGAGCTGTTTTTT
J gene: TRBJ2-2
V gene: TRBV6-5
clone size: few
D gene: TRBD2

CDR3 protein: CASSIQGIDQPQHF
CDR3 DNA: TGTGCCAGTAGTATACAGGGTATTGATCAGCCCCAGCATTTT
J gene: TRBJ1-5
V gene: TRBV19
clone size: many
D gene: NA

CDR3 protein: CSANPLAGGPNEQFF
CDR3 DNA: TGCAGTGCCAACCCACTAGCGGGAGGGCCCAATGAGCAGTTCTTC
J gene: TRBJ2-1
V gene: TRBV20-1
clone size: NA
D gene: TRBD2

CDR3 protein: CSVPIGDTQYF
CDR3 DNA: TGCAGCGTTCCGATTGGAGATACGCAGTATTTT
J gene: TRBJ2-3
V gene: TRBV29-1
clone size: many
D gene: NA

CDR3 protein: CASRSGLAGFETQYF
CDR3 DNA: TGTGCCAGCAGGTCCGGACTAGCGGGATTTGAGACCCAGTACTTC
J gene: TRBJ2-5
V gene: TRBV2
clone size: NA
D gene: TRBD2

CDR3 protein: CASGLGGYNEQFF
CDR3 DNA: TGCGCCAGCGGCCTGGGGGGGTACAATGAGCAGTTCTTC
J gene: TRBJ2-1
V gene: TRBV5-1
clone size: many
D gene: TRBD2

CDR3 protein: CSARAGGPYNEQFF
CDR3 DNA: TGCAGTGCTCGGGCGGGAGGGCCCTACAATGAGCAGTTCTTC
J gene: TRBJ2-1
V gene: TRBV20-1
clone size: many
D gene: TRBD2

CDR3 protein: CASSPRDSRGTEAFF
CDR3 DNA: TGTGCCAGCTCACCACGGGACAGTCGAGGGACTGAAGCTTTCTTT
J gene: TRBJ1-1
V gene: TRBV18
clone size: many
D gene: TRBD1

CDR3 protein: CASSQRRQGPSNEQFF
CDR3 DNA: TGTGCCAGCAGCCAACGTAGACAGGGTCCTTCCAATGAGCAGTTCTTC
J gene: TRBJ2-1
V gene: TRBV3-1
clone size: few
D gene: TRBD1

CDR3 protein: CASSEQGSEAFF
CDR3 DNA: TGTGCCAGCAGTGAACAGGGGTCAGAAGCTTTCTTT
J gene: TRBJ1-1
V gene: TRBV6-1
clone size: few
D gene: NA

CDR3 protein: CATSRVGGDSWFAEAFF
CDR3 DNA: TGTGCCACCAGCAGAGTCGGAGGTGACAGTTGGTTCGCTGAAGCTTTCTTT
J gene: TRBJ1-1
V gene: TRBV15
clone size: many
D gene: NA

CDR3 protein: CASSRRDRNTEAFF
CDR3 DNA: TGTGCCAGCAGCCGAAGGGACAGGAACACTGAAGCTTTCTTT
J gene: TRBJ1-1
V gene: TRBV3-1
clone size: many
D gene: TRBD1

CDR3 protein: CAIGPDWSSYNEQFF
CDR3 DNA: TGTGCCATTGGGCCGGACTGGAGCTCCTACAATGAGCAGTTCTTC
J gene: TRBJ2-1
V gene: TRBV9
clone size: few
D gene: NA

CDR3 protein: CASSFVRGDTGELFF
CDR3 DNA: TGTGCCAGCAGCTTTGTAAGGGGGGACACCGGGGAGCTGTTTTTT
J gene: TRBJ2-2
V gene: TRBV11-3
clone size: many
D gene: NA

CDR3 protein: CASGTVSGNTIYF
CDR3 DNA: TGTGCCAGCGGGACAGTATCTGGAAACACCATATATTTT
J gene: TRBJ1-3
V gene: TRBV6-1
clone size: many
D gene: TRBD1

CDR3 protein: CASSAYTNSNQPQHF
CDR3 DNA: TGTGCCAGCAGTGCGTACACCAATAGCAATCAGCCCCAGCATTTT
J gene: TRBJ1-5
V gene: TRBV6-1
clone size: few
D gene: NA

CDR3 protein: CASSLVEPGGQYF
CDR3 DNA: TGTGCCAGCAGTTTGGTAGAGCCTGGGGGGCAGTACTTC
J gene: TRBJ2-7
V gene: TRBV12-3/TRBV12-4
clone size: NA
D gene: NA

CDR3 protein: CASSPAAGGYNEQFF
CDR3 DNA: TGTGCCAGCAGTCCAGCGGCGGGGGGGTACAATGAGCAGTTCTTC
J gene: TRBJ2-1
V gene: TRBV28
clone size: many
D gene: TRBD2

CDR3 protein: CASSPRTSGNVGTDTQYF
CDR3 DNA: TGTGCCAGCTCACCAAGGACTAGCGGGAATGTAGGCACAGATACGCAGTATTTT
J gene: TRBJ2-3
V gene: TRBV18
clone size: many
D gene: TRBD2

CDR3 protein: CASSVGAGGIQETQYF
CDR3 DNA: TGTGCCAGCAGCGTAGGGGCGGGGGGGATCCAAGAGACCCAGTACTTC
J gene: TRBJ2-5
V gene: TRBV9
clone size: NA
D gene: TRBD2

CDR3 protein: CASSAGLAGETYEQYF
CDR3 DNA: TGTGCCAGCAGTGCTGGACTAGCGGGGGAAACCTACGAGCAGTACTTC
J gene: TRBJ2-7
V gene: TRBV6-5
clone size: NA
D gene: TRBD2

CDR3 protein: CASSLRRHYEQYF
CDR3 DNA: TGTGCCAGCAGTTTGCGGCGCCACTACGAGCAGTACTTC
J gene: TRBJ2-7
V gene: TRBV12-3/TRBV12-4
clone size: few
D gene: NA

CDR3 protein: CASQGRRTDTQYF
CDR3 DNA: TGTGCCAGTCAGGGACGGCGCACAGATACGCAGTATTTT
J gene: TRBJ2-3
V gene: TRBV30
clone size: few
D gene: NA

CDR3 protein: CASSSTFRDQKYF
CDR3 DNA: TGTGCCAGCAGCTCGACCTTCCGGGACCAGAAGTATTTT
J gene: TRBJ2-3
V gene: TRBV11-2
clone size: many
D gene: NA

CDR3 protein: CASSLSRGSGSPLHF
CDR3 DNA: TGTGCCAGCAGTTTATCGAGAGGGTCAGGATCACCCCTCCACTTT
J gene: TRBJ1-6
V gene: TRBV12-3/TRBV12-4
clone size: NA
D gene: NA

CDR3 protein: CASSQGKRNEKLFF
CDR3 DNA: TGTGCCAGCAGTCAAGGGAAAAGGAATGAAAAACTGTTTTTT
J gene: TRBJ1-4
V gene: TRBV2
clone size: many
D gene: NA

CDR3 protein: CASSIWAGYNEQFF
CDR3 DNA: TGTGCCAGTAGTATCTGGGCGGGCTACAATGAGCAGTTCTTC
J gene: TRBJ2-1
V gene: TRBV19
clone size: many
D gene: NA